The next 21 T cell receptor beta chains were all read from a single sample in a study of early T cells in non-severe SARS-CoV-2 infection. A single record per CDR3 protein comes from TCRdb applying MiXCR to the 5' RACE reads. There are 70,000 or so distinct CDR3 sequences in the sample; roughly 13% occur only once, and around an eighth lies in the top ten. The sequenced sample was whole blood. Every receptor here comes from an adult who was a healthcare worker with PCR-confirmed SARS-CoV-2 infection or an uninfected control (not recorded which).

This clonotype has a handful of counts. The chain recombines TRBV2 with TRBJ1-3; TRBD1 might be the D (5 bases). CDR1 is SNHLY, CDR2 FYNNEI, per germline. Deletions cut 6 bases from V and 3 bases from J, with 18 bases between. CDR3 length: 16 residues. This CDR3 is CASRRLIPRGGNTIYF. Written as DNA, the CDR3 is TGTGCCAGCAGGAGGCTAATCCCAAGGGGTGGAAACACCATATATTTT.

This clonotype has ten or more counts. The chain combines TRBV9 with TRBJ2-5; no definite D call. Germline V gene sequence: CDR1 SGDLS, CDR2 YYNGEE. The CDR3 extends over 15 amino acids. V was shortened by 2 bases and J by 5 bases, with 16 bases between the two germline ends. CDR3 residues: CASSVMSGLGETQYF. The CDR3 DNA sequence: TGTGCCAGCAGCGTTATGTCAGGCCTCGGGGAGACCCAGTACTTC.

This clonotype was detected many times. The genes are TRBV6-1 and TRBJ2-1; 9 bases match TRBD1. CDR3 size: 17 residues. Germline V gives CDR1 MNHNS, CDR2 SASEGT. V lost 0 bases to trimming and J lost 8 bases; unmatched junction nucleotides: 11. CDR3 residues: CASSEAPGGQGKDEQFF. CDR3 sequence (DNA): TGTGCCAGCAGTGAAGCACCTGGGGGACAGGGTAAGGATGAGCAGTTCTTC.

This clonotype has just a few counts. The rearrangement joins TRBV11-2 to TRBJ2-5; D uncertain. Trimming pared 5 bases from V and 1 base from J, leaving 8 bases between. Germline V gives CDR1 SGHAT, CDR2 FQNNGV. The CDR3 runs to 13 residues. The CDR3 DNA follows: TGTGCCAGCAGCAGGAGTCCCCAAGAGACCCAGTACTTC. Translation: CASSRSPQETQYF.

A few counts support this clonotype. The V gene is TRBV6-4, the J gene TRBJ2-3, with 11 bases aligning to TRBD1. Germline V lookup: CDR1 MRHNA, CDR2 SNTAGT. CDR3 length: 15 residues. Unmatched junction bases numbered 7, after V lost 9 bases and J lost 2 bases. The CDR3 here is CASAPGQGVTDTQYF. The DNA of the CDR3 is TGTGCCAGTGCTCCGGGACAGGGGGTCACAGATACGCAGTATTTT.

In its sample, this clonotype was seen many times. This chain connects TRBV25-1 to TRBJ1-2, with 7 bases aligning to TRBD1. CDR3 length equals 15 residues. Germline CDR1 is MGHDK and CDR2 is SYGVNS. Germline trimming cut 3 bases from V and 4 bases from J; bases unmatched to any gene: 8. As DNA, the CDR3 is TGTGCCAGCAGTGACTCGAACAGGGGTGGCTATGGCTACACCTTC. It specifies CASSDSNRGGYGYTF.

The chain recombines TRBV27 with TRBJ1-1; no firm D call. This CDR3 comprises 13 residues. Germline-derived CDR1 and CDR2 are MNHEY and SMNVEV (reference sequence). V was shortened by 5 bases and J by 3 bases, with 10 bases between the two germline ends. The DNA for the CDR3 is TGTGCCAGCAGTCATACATTCGACACTGAAGCTTTCTTT. Its protein is CASSHTFDTEAFF.

This clonotype was seen a few times. The chain combines TRBV29-1 with TRBJ2-7, with 9 positions matching TRBD1. CDR3 length equals 13 residues. Germline lookup yields CDR1 SQVTM and CDR2 ANQGSEA. V was pared by 5 bases and J by 7 bases, with 9 bases of the junction left unmatched. CDR3 region: CSVLRDREGEQYF. DNA of the CDR3: TGCAGCGTTCTCCGGGACAGGGAGGGGGAGCAGTACTTC.

The gene calls are TRBV27 and TRBJ2-7; tentatively, D is TRBD1 (5 bases). Trimming took 6 bases from V and 0 from J, leaving 21 bases between them. Germline CDR1 MNHEY, CDR2 SMNVEV (reference sequence). The CDR3 has 17 amino acids. DNA of the CDR3: TGTGCCAGCAGCCGCCTGGGCCGGACACATATCTCCTACGAGCAGTACTTC. Translation gives CASSRLGRTHISYEQYF.

This clonotype occurred a few times. The chain employs TRBV4-2 and TRBJ2-6; TRBD2 is a possible D gene (5 bases). The germline CDR1 and CDR2 sequences are LGHNA and YNFKEQ. This CDR3 is built from 17 residues. V lost 0 bases, J lost 0 bases, and 9 bases lay in between. The CDR3 reads CASSQESGSSGANVLTF. The CDR3 DNA reads as TGTGCCAGCAGCCAAGAGTCGGGAAGCTCTGGGGCCAACGTCCTGACTTTC.

This clonotype was picked up a small number of times. This chain joins TRBV20-1 and TRBJ2-5; TRBD2 aligns across 9 bases. The germline V gene encodes CDR1 DFQATT and CDR2 SNEGSKA (reference sequence). CDR3 length: 17 amino acids. V gave up 0 bases and J gave up 5 bases; unmatched junction bases: 13. The CDR3 sequence: CSARDMASGEMKETQYF. CDR3 DNA sequence: TGCAGTGCTAGAGATATGGCTAGCGGGGAAATGAAGGAGACCCAGTACTTC.

This clonotype was observed a handful of times. This chain connects TRBV5-1 to TRBJ2-7, with D hard to call. The germline V gene encodes CDR1 SGHRS and CDR2 YFSETQ. This CDR3 spans 14 amino acids. Trimming took off 2 bases at V and 2 bases at J, with 11 bases between the two ends. CDR3: CASSFRSSTYEQYF. Written as DNA, the CDR3 is TGCGCCAGCAGCTTCCGGTCCTCCACCTACGAGCAGTACTTC.

The J gene is TRBJ2-4, the V gene TRBV28; TRBD1 is a possible D gene (6 bases). Trimming removed 3 bases from V and 0 bases from J, with 12 bases in between. This CDR3 is built from 16 residues. CDR1 is MDHEN and CDR2 is SYDVKM in the germline V gene. The CDR3 DNA sequence: TGTGCCAGCAGTTTCAGGGGATCCCTAGCCAAAAACATTCAGTACTTC. This encodes CASSFRGSLAKNIQYF.

This chain links TRBV29-1 with TRBJ2-3; D remains unclear. Germline CDR1 reads SQVTM; CDR2 reads ANQGSEA. The CDR3 has 14 residues. Trimming took 1 base from V and 1 from J, leaving 9 bases between them. The CDR3 DNA reads as TGCAGCGTTGAAGGCCCCACGGGCACAGATACGCAGTATTTT. Translated: CSVEGPTGTDTQYF.

In regard to this clonotype: A much larger clone lies one base from this, so it may be a read error. The CDR3: CRARRGEGEQYF. DNA of the CDR3: TGCAGAGCTAGACGTGGGGAGGGCGAGCAGTACTTC. The V gene is TRBV20-1, the J gene TRBJ2-7, with 7 nucleotides matching TRBD2. The CDR3 spans 12 residues. CDR1 is DFQATT, CDR2 SNEGSKA, per germline (reference sequence).

In this sample, this clonotype turned up a few times. V usage is TRBV20-1 and J usage is TRBJ2-7; 10 bases match TRBD2. The CDR3 totals 12 residues. The germline V gene has CDR1 DFQATT and CDR2 SNEGSKA (reference sequence). The trim removed 8 bases at V and 5 bases at J, leaving 6 bases unmatched. The CDR3 loop is CSPSSGGDEQYF. The DNA for the CDR3 is TGCAGTCCTTCTAGCGGGGGCGACGAGCAGTACTTC.

V gene TRBV7-8 combines with J gene TRBJ2-3; 8 positions agree with TRBD2. This CDR3 has 16 residues. Germline V gives CDR1 SGHVS, CDR2 FQNEAQ. The J segment lost 4 bases and the V segment lost 7 bases, leaving 13 bases of the junction unmatched. The CDR3 region has the DNA TGTGCCAGCAACCCGCCGGGACTAGGAAATGCAGATACGCAGTATTTT. It translates to CASNPPGLGNADTQYF.

This clonotype was detected many times. The chain uses TRBV28 and TRBJ2-7; 11 bases are a match to TRBD2. Germline loops: CDR1 MDHEN, CDR2 SYDVKM. Trimming took 5 bases from V and 5 from J; bases not matched to a gene: 5. The CDR3 totals 14 residues. Here the CDR3 reads CASSISGGDNEQYF. CDR3 in DNA: TGTGCCAGCAGTATTAGCGGGGGGGACAACGAGCAGTACTTC. The full variable domain, its missing parts supplied by reference TRBV28 and TRBJ2-7, is DVKVTQSSRYLVKRTGEKVFLECVQDMDHENMFWYRQDPGLGLRLIYFSYDVKMKEKGDIPEGYSVSREKKERFSLILESASTNQTSMYLCASSISGGDNEQYFGPGTRLTVT.

The chain joins TRBV6-1 to TRBJ2-3; 9 positions match TRBD2. Germline CDR1 and CDR2: MNHNS and SASEGT. The CDR3 length is 15 residues. V lost 6 bases, J lost 0 bases, and 4 bases stayed unmatched. The CDR3 region is CASRSSGASTDTQYF. CDR3 in DNA: TGTGCCAGCAGGTCTAGCGGGGCTAGCACAGATACGCAGTATTTT.

The gene calls are TRBV20-1 and TRBJ2-1, with 7 bases lining up with TRBD2. J was trimmed by 4 bases and V by 7 bases; bases with no gene match: 13. The CDR3 has 15 amino acids. The germline V gene encodes CDR1 DFQATT and CDR2 SNEGSKA (reference sequence). The CDR3 loop is CSVPLAHTSYNEQFF. The CDR3 nucleotides are TGCAGTGTCCCACTAGCGCACACTTCTTACAATGAGCAGTTCTTC.

The table lists this clonotype with many counts. The genes are TRBV7-7 and TRBJ2-3; D tentatively fits TRBD1 or TRBD2 (6 bases each). Germline assignment: CDR1 SSHAT and CDR2 FNYEAQ (reference sequence). There are 15 residues in the CDR3. V shed 5 bases and J shed 1 base, with 13 bases lying between them. For the CDR3, the DNA is TGTGCCAGCAGCCCGGGGGCTATCGGCACAGATACGCAGTATTTT. Translation gives CASSPGAIGTDTQYF.